This TCR beta chain derives from a study of T cell responses to AZD1222 COVID-19 vaccine. Study-wide points: With dominance at 160-218 and 743-854, vaccine-associated CD4 TCRs spanned spike. Clonal diversity may have been underestimated in mostly white British donors. AZD1222 recipients seropositive at baseline numbered only six or seven.

As concerns this clone: Its target is unknown.

Some clones are missing from TCRdb's copy, which holds only in-frame ones; the method was immunoSEQ multiplex PCR. The sample has some 130,000 clones, 75% to 90% seen once. The germline V gene encodes CDR1 SGHRS and CDR2 YFSETQ. The CDR3 contains 16 residues. The germline V and J ends were trimmed by 4 bases and 0 bases, with 17 bases remaining between them. Timing groups of about 4 and about 12 weeks for second doses were pooled. The V call is TRBV5-1, the J call TRBJ2-7; no clear D. The sample here was peripheral blood, taken 28 days after the second AZD1222 dose. The sequence came from an adult who received the AZD1222 COVID-19 vaccine. The CDR3 DNA sequence: TGCGCCAGCAGCGGGAATAATCGCAAACACTCCTACGAGCAGTACTTC. This sequence encodes CASSGNNRKHSYEQYF.